This T cell receptor (beta chain) was profiled in a study of kidney transplant recipient with SARS-CoV-2 infection. This clonotype was observed at least ten times. TCRdb passed the reads through MiXCR, listing each CDR3 protein once. The sample holds fewer than 250,000 distinct CDR3 sequences, under 35% seen once. The germline CDR1 and CDR2 sequences are SQVTM and ANQGSEA. CDR3 length equals 15 residues. The junction had 6 bases not matched to a gene; V was cut back by 2 bases and J by 1 base. The TCR originated in a young adult male patient who had COVID-19 and was a kidney transplant recipient. The graft donor may have given rise to some T cells. The rearrangement joins TRBV29-1 to TRBJ2-7, with 9 positions matching TRBD1. Sequenced here: a blood sample, sampled at baseline and on roughly day 110 from a kidney transplant recipient. The CDR3, as DNA: TGCAGCGTTGAACCCACCGGACAGGGGTCCTACGAGCAGTACTTC. It yields the protein CSVEPTGQGSYEQYF.